This T cell receptor beta chain was identified in a study of T cells after yellow fever vaccination. Across the study: Where fractions had low cell numbers, libraries were prepared from them with the SMART-Seq v4 Ultra Low Input RNA kit.

A single record per CDR3 protein comes from TCRdb applying MiXCR to the 5' RACE reads. The sample includes almost 600,000 distinct CDR3 sequences, around an eighth of them seen just once. Looked up from germline, CDR1 is WSHSY and CDR2 is SAAADI. The CDR3 length is 13 residues. V gave up 3 bases and J gave up 5 bases, with 10 bases separating them. This chain links TRBV10-2 with TRBJ2-5; D assignment may be TRBD1 or TRBD2 (6 bases each). The sample here was PBMCs, taken on the day of the yellow fever booster vaccination. This TCR was recovered from a man younger than 45 who received the YFV17D yellow fever vaccine. The CDR3 nucleotides are TGCGCCAGCAGTGAAGGGGGGAGTGAGACCCAGTACTTC. It encodes CASSEGGSETQYF.